This T cell receptor (beta chain) was found in a study of T cells in Graves' hyperthyroidism and ophthalmopathy. Study at large: Sampling of peripheral blood happened at initial diagnosis, prior to any treatment. Points from the study as a whole: Model predictions of ophthalmopathy came a median around 6.5 months before onset.

This clonotype was observed a few times. Its antigen is unknown. What was amplified from RNA transcripts were TCR beta CDR3 regions. Researchers ran a first-round RT-PCR on the TCR CDR3 using the HTBI primer set. TCRdb re-called the multiplex PCR reads through MiXCR, storing one row per CDR3 protein. The sample contains about 640,000 distinct CDR3 sequences, around 20% of which appear only once. Patients having uncontrolled infection, another autoimmune disease, pregnancy or lactation were not included. Diagnosing involved the use of clinical symptoms, serum thyroxine and TRAb, thyroid ultrasound and orbital computed tomography. The CDR3 runs 17 residues. V lost 8 bases and J 7 bases, leaving 24 bases between the germline ends. From germline, CDR1 is MNHNS and CDR2 SASEGT.

This TCR came from a man aged 30-40 years with Graves' ophthalmopathy. Sequenced material: blood. The rearrangement uses TRBV6-1 and TRBJ1-6; D might be TRBD1 (6 bases). The CDR3 loop is CASARGGRRRENSPLHF. The CDR3 DNA is TGTGCCAGCGCAAGGGGGGGCAGGAGAAGGGAAAATTCACCCCTCCACTTT.